The 26 T cell receptor beta chains in this list originate from one sample, sequenced in a study of T cells in Graves' hyperthyroidism and ophthalmopathy. The investigators amplified TCR beta CDR3 regions from RNA transcripts. With the HTBI primer set, the TCR CDR3 went through a first round of RT-PCR. From the multiplex PCR reads, TCRdb called clonotypes with MiXCR, one entry per CDR3 protein. This table holds 700,000 or so distinct CDR3 sequences, about 15% found once. Input material: blood. The source is a woman aged 45 to 65 with Graves' ophthalmopathy.

In its sample, this clonotype was seen many times. The V gene is TRBV30, the J gene TRBJ1-6; D unclear. The CDR3 has 11 residues. The V gene lost 3 bases and the J gene lost 7 bases, with 4 bases spanning the gap. Germline assignment: CDR1 GTSNPN and CDR2 SVGIG (reference sequence). CDR3 bases: TGTGCCTGGAGGTTAAATTCACCCCTCCACTTT. It codes for CAWRLNSPLHF.

Many counts were recorded for this clonotype. The genes are TRBV7-3 and TRBJ2-3; 8 bases are a match to TRBD1. The CDR3 consists of 16 residues. With 2 bases clipped from V and 3 bases from J, the junction kept 7 bases outside the gene matches. From germline, CDR1 is SGHTA and CDR2 FQGTGA. This chain's CDR3 is CASSLGTGRGTDTQYF. CDR3 nucleotides: TGTGCCAGCAGCTTAGGGACAGGACGGGGTACAGATACGCAGTATTTT.

At least ten counts were recorded for this clonotype. This chain joins TRBV5-6 and TRBJ2-1, with D possibly matching TRBD2 (6 bases). Trimming pared 4 bases from V and 2 bases from J, leaving 10 bases between. This CDR3 spans 14 amino acids. The germline V gene encodes CDR1 SGHDT and CDR2 YYEEEE. This CDR3 reads CASSPGGAYNEQFF. CDR3 in DNA: TGTGCCAGCAGCCCCGGGGGAGCCTACAATGAGCAGTTCTTC.

This clonotype has at least ten counts. V and J are TRBV11-2 and TRBJ2-1, with 8 bases identical to TRBD2. The germline CDR1 and CDR2 sequences are SGHAT and FQNNGV. The ends lost 5 bases at V and 7 bases at J; junction bases unmatched: 7. The CDR3 has 14 amino acids. CDR3 bases: TGTGCCAGCAGCCAAAAGCGGGGGCGTAATGAGCAGTTCTTC. Translation: CASSQKRGRNEQFF.

This clonotype was seen repeatedly, ten times or more. V gene TRBV19 combines with J gene TRBJ2-7; the D is unclear. The V gene lost 1 base and the J gene lost 3 bases, with 10 bases spanning the gap. Germline V gives CDR1 LNHDA, CDR2 SQIVND (reference sequence). The CDR3 has 14 residues. Written as DNA, the CDR3 is TGTGCCAGTAGTATAGTCGGTTCGGTCTACGAGCAGTACTTC. Its protein is CASSIVGSVYEQYF. The whole variable domain, filled in from reference TRBV19 and TRBJ2-7, reads DGGITQSPKYLFRKEGQNVTLSCEQNLNHDAMYWYRQDPGQGLRLIYYSQIVNDFQKGDIAEGYSVSREKKESFPLTVTSAQKNPTAFYLCASSIVGSVYEQYFGPGTRLTVT.

Ten or more counts support this clonotype. The V call is TRBV29-1, the J call TRBJ2-5; possibly TRBD1 for D (5 bases). Germline CDR1 reads SQVTM; CDR2 reads ANQGSEA. Trimming stripped 4 bases from V and 1 base from J, with 13 bases between. This CDR3 is 14 amino acids long. The CDR3: CSVAKGHIQETQYF. DNA of the CDR3: TGCAGCGTTGCCAAAGGACACATCCAAGAGACCCAGTACTTC.

J is TRBJ1-1 and V is TRBV4-3; D unclear. V lost 0 bases, J lost 0 bases, and 5 bases lay in between. In germline, CDR1 is LGHNA, CDR2 YSLEER. CDR3 length equals 14 residues. The DNA for the CDR3 is TGCGCCAGCAGCCAAGACGCAGTGAACACTGAAGCTTTCTTT. As protein: CASSQDAVNTEAFF.

Ten or more counts support this clonotype. The V gene is TRBV18, the J gene TRBJ2-7; D gene ambiguous. The CDR3 has 14 amino acids. V was clipped by 2 bases and J by 3 bases, with 11 bases between them. Germline lookup yields CDR1 KGHSH and CDR2 LQKENI. The chain's CDR3 is CASSPGQSFYEQYF. The CDR3 nucleotides are TGTGCCAGCTCACCAGGGCAATCGTTCTACGAGCAGTACTTC.

This clonotype was observed at least ten times. This CDR3 reads CASSVPIGTTLIPSETQYF. CDR3 bases: TGTGCCAGCAGCGTGCCAATCGGGACTACCCTTATACCAAGCGAGACCCAGTACTTC. The genes are TRBV7-9 and TRBJ2-5, with TRBD2 matching 7 bases. The CDR3 has 19 amino acids. V lost 5 bases and J lost 5; bases outside the gene matches: 23. CDR1 SEHNR and CDR2 FQNEAQ come from the germline V gene (reference sequence). The complete variable domain, with remaining parts taken from reference TRBV7-9 and TRBJ2-5, reads DTGVSQNPRHKITKRGQNVTFRCDPISEHNRLYWYRQTLGQGPEFLTYFQNEAQLEKSRLLSDRFSAERPKGSFSTLEIQRTEQGDSAMYLCASSVPIGTTLIPSETQYFGPGTRLLVL.

Many counts were recorded for this clonotype. The V and J genes are TRBV7-9 and TRBJ2-1; 11 bases are shared with TRBD2. The CDR3 is made up of 17 amino acids. V trimming: 5 bases; J trimming: 5 bases; junction bases outside the gene matches: 11. CDR1 is SEHNR, CDR2 FQNEAQ, per germline (reference sequence). CDR3 protein: CASSHTSGTSGNNEQFF. The CDR3, as DNA: TGTGCCAGCAGCCATACGTCCGGGACTAGCGGTAACAATGAGCAGTTCTTC.

This clonotype was recorded many times. The genes are TRBV27 and TRBJ2-7; 15 bases fit TRBD2. Trimming removed 3 bases from V and 7 bases from J; junction bases left unmatched: 16. The germline gives CDR1 MNHEY, CDR2 SMNVEV (reference sequence). The CDR3 has 19 amino acids. In nucleotides, the CDR3 is TGTGCCAGCAGTTTGACCGGGACTAGCGGGAGGCTCATGGTAAGGGAGCAGTACTTC. This codes for CASSLTGTSGRLMVREQYF.

This clonotype was seen repeatedly, ten times or more. The chain is built from TRBV20-1 and TRBJ2-1, with 12 positions matching TRBD1. Trimming took 0 bases from V and 9 from J; bases not matched to a gene: 6. This CDR3 region has 15 residues. Per germline, CDR1 DFQATT and CDR2 SNEGSKA (reference sequence). CDR3 protein: CSARDPGTGGGEQFF. The DNA of the CDR3 is TGCAGTGCTAGAGATCCCGGGACAGGGGGCGGTGAGCAGTTCTTC.

This clonotype was seen only a few times. This chain links TRBV24-1 with TRBJ2-1; 7 bases agree with TRBD2. J was trimmed by 0 bases and V by 5 bases; bases with no gene match: 9. Germline V gene lookup returns CDR1 KGHDR and CDR2 SFDVKD. There are 17 residues in the CDR3. The CDR3 nucleotides read TGTGCCACCAGTGCGGGAGGCCCAGTTAGCTCCTACAATGAGCAGTTCTTC. Translation: CATSAGGPVSSYNEQFF.

This chain links TRBV28 with TRBJ2-7; 14 positions match TRBD2. Germline V gene sequence: CDR1 MDHEN, CDR2 SYDVKM. CDR3 length equals 19 residues. With V trimmed by 4 bases and J by 3 bases, 14 bases remained unmatched. CDR3 sequence (DNA): TGTGCCAGCAGTTACTCAATTTGGGGACTAGCGGGGGTACTCTACGAGCAGTACTTC. It is translated as CASSYSIWGLAGVLYEQYF.

The chain recombines TRBV4-2 with TRBJ1-1; a weak D match, TRBD1 (5 bases). Germline lookup yields CDR1 LGHNA and CDR2 YNFKEQ. The V gene lost 4 bases and the J gene lost 7 bases, with 13 bases spanning the gap. CDR3 length: 13 amino acids. The CDR3 DNA reads TGTGCCAGCAGCCCCGGGGGGGTTATTGAAGCTTTCTTT. Residues: CASSPGGVIEAFF.

In its sample, this clonotype was seen many times. CDR3 sequence reads: CASSRYRGDEKLFF. In DNA form, the CDR3 reads TGTGCCAGCAGCCGATACAGGGGAGATGAAAAACTGTTTTTT. V is TRBV28 and J is TRBJ1-4, with 7 nucleotides matching TRBD1. CDR3 length equals 14 residues. Germline V lookup: CDR1 MDHEN, CDR2 SYDVKM. Germline trimming cut 6 bases from V and 6 bases from J; bases unmatched to any gene: 7.

The chain recombines TRBV5-4 with TRBJ2-5; 9 bases are a match to TRBD1. CDR1 and CDR2 (germline): SGHNT, YYREEE (reference sequence). The ends lost 0 bases at V and 5 bases at J; junction bases unmatched: 11. This CDR3 region has 17 residues. CDR3 DNA sequence: TGTGCCAGCAGCTTGGAAGGACAGGGGTTGGCTCAGGAGACCCAGTACTTC. This gives the protein CASSLEGQGLAQETQYF.

The table lists this clonotype with a few counts. J is TRBJ2-2 and V is TRBV5-8, with D tentatively TRBD2 (5 bases). V lost 0 bases, J lost 2 bases, and 11 bases lay in between. This CDR3 is built from 16 residues. Germline V lookup: CDR1 SGHTS, CDR2 YDEGEE. CDR3 DNA: TGTGCCAGCAGCTTGGCTGGCGGGTTCAACACCGGGGAGCTGTTTTTT. It is translated as CASSLAGGFNTGELFF.

The rearrangement links TRBV20-1 to TRBJ2-1; D is undetermined. V lost 4 bases and J 2 bases, leaving 6 bases between the germline ends. The CDR3 is 12 amino acids. CDR1 is DFQATT and CDR2 is SNEGSKA in the germline V gene (reference sequence). DNA for the CDR3: TGCAGTGCTATCCTGACCTACAATGAGCAGTTCTTC. This translates into CSAILTYNEQFF.

This clonotype was counted ten times or more. The chain couples TRBV19 to TRBJ2-4; D may match TRBD1 or TRBD2 (7 bases each). Trimming pared 7 bases from V and 7 bases from J, leaving 14 bases between. From germline, CDR1 is LNHDA and CDR2 SQIVND (reference sequence). The CDR3 covers 13 residues. CDR3 loop: CASMPGGGNIQYF. DNA for the CDR3: TGTGCCAGTATGCCAGGGGGAGGGAACATTCAGTACTTC.

CDR3 protein: CATSDLGQGSYNEQFF. The CDR3 bases are TGTGCCACCAGTGATTTGGGACAGGGAAGTTACAATGAGCAGTTCTTC. V is TRBV24-1 and J is TRBJ2-1; 8 bases fit TRBD1. CDR1 KGHDR and CDR2 SFDVKD come from the germline V gene. The CDR3 has 16 residues. Trimming took 0 bases from V and 4 from J; bases not matched to a gene: 4.

This clonotype was detected only a few times. The V call is TRBV7-2, the J call TRBJ2-7, with 7 bases aligning to TRBD2. Unmatched junction bases numbered 16, after V lost 3 bases and J lost 2 bases. Germline V CDR1 and CDR2: SGHTA, FQGNSA. The CDR3 is made up of 18 amino acids. Written as DNA, the CDR3 is TGTGCCAGCAGCTTCGGGCGGGAGACGAATACTAAAACCTACGAGCAGTACTTC. This encodes CASSFGRETNTKTYEQYF.

This clonotype was observed many times. The chain links TRBV6-2 or TRBV6-3 to TRBJ1-2, with 9 positions matching TRBD1. Trimming cost V 5 bases and J 7 bases; bases outside gene matches: 5. The CDR3 loop spans 13 amino acids. The germline V gene encodes CDR1 MNHEY and CDR2 SVGEGT. The CDR3 DNA reads as TGTGCCAGCAGTGGGACAGGGATCTCTGGCTACACCTTC. Translated: CASSGTGISGYTF.

The chain employs TRBV29-1 and TRBJ1-1; tentative D call: TRBD1 (5 bases). The length of the CDR3 is 12 residues. V lost 5 bases and J 5 bases, leaving 12 bases between the germline ends. Per germline, CDR1 SQVTM and CDR2 ANQGSEA. CDR3 loop: CSVIQGGTEAFF. CDR3 coding DNA: TGCAGCGTTATTCAGGGTGGTACTGAAGCTTTCTTT.

This clonotype was observed at least ten times. The chain has TRBV28 and TRBJ2-2; D possibly corresponds to TRBD1 (5 bases). Trimming left V 5 bases short and J 5 bases short, with 15 bases between. The CDR3 consists of 15 residues. Germline V lookup: CDR1 MDHEN, CDR2 SYDVKM. The CDR3 sequence is CASSHLSTVTGELFF. The CDR3 bases are TGTGCCAGCAGTCACCTATCGACAGTTACCGGGGAGCTGTTTTTT.

This clonotype occurred many times. The CDR3 region has the DNA TGTGCCAGCAGCCAACAGTGGGGTTGGGGGGGTCAGGACAAAAACATTCAGTACTTC. Translated, it gives CASSQQWGWGGQDKNIQYF. The V call is TRBV11-2, the J call TRBJ2-4; 7 bases align to TRBD2. Looked up from germline, CDR1 is SGHAT and CDR2 is FQNNGV. The V and J ends lost 5 bases and 3 bases, in that order; junction bases with no gene match: 19. The CDR3 runs 19 residues.